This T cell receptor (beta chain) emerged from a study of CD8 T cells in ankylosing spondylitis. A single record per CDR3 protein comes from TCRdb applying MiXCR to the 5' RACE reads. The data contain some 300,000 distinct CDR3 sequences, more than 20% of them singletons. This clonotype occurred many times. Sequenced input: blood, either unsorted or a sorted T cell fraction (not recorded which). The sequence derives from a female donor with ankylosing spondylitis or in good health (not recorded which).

The CDR3 DNA sequence: TGCAGCGTTGCACCCCATGAAGAAGGGTCGCTGTTTTTT. Translation: CSVAPHEEGSLFF. This chain links TRBV29-1 with TRBJ2-2; D is undetermined. V lost 4 bases and J 13 bases, leaving 19 bases between the germline ends. Germline lookup yields CDR1 SQVTM and CDR2 ANQGSEA. The length of the CDR3 is 13 residues.